The 4 T cell receptor beta chains listed next were all sequenced from one sample in a study of radiotherapy plus CTLA-4 blockade in lung cancer. This table comes from immunoSEQ multiplex PCR, and its TCRdb copy is limited to in-frame clones, with some not included. The table lists 85,000 to 120,000 clones, over 75% of them singletons, with 2% to 3% in the top ten. The sequences come from peripheral blood, collected from a patient treated with radiotherapy plus ipilimumab. The origin of the receptors is a human donor with non-small cell lung cancer that progressed on radiotherapy plus ipilimumab. Some clones in this sample may be carry-over from other donors' samples.

The genes are TRBV12-5 and TRBJ2-6; 11 positions agree with TRBD1. Trimming cost V 9 bases and J 2 bases; bases outside gene matches: 9. Germline V gene data show CDR1 as LGHNT and CDR2 as FRNRAP. The CDR3 loop spans 17 amino acids. The CDR3 loop is CASAGGQGAPGANVLTF. CDR3 sequence (DNA): TGTGCTAGCGCTGGCGGACAGGGGGCGCCTGGGGCCAACGTCCTGACTTTC.

The V call is TRBV7-9, the J call TRBJ2-3; D is unresolved. CDR1 is SEHNR, CDR2 FQNEAQ, per germline (reference sequence). The CDR3 has 12 amino acids. V was trimmed by 5 bases and J by 3 bases, leaving 6 bases between them. CDR3 protein: CASSKRTDTQYF. In nucleotides, the CDR3 is TGTGCCAGCAGCAAACGGACAGATACGCAGTATTTT.

This chain joins TRBV5-5 and TRBJ1-5; D is ambiguous. Germline V CDR1 and CDR2: SGHKS, YYEKEE (reference sequence). Trimming shortened V by 0 bases and J by 3 bases, and 7 bases separated the two germline ends. The CDR3 loop spans 14 amino acids. The CDR3 loop reads CASSLVGINQPQHF. The CDR3 DNA follows: TGTGCCAGCAGCTTGGTCGGGATCAATCAGCCCCAGCATTTT.

The gene calls are TRBV11-1 and TRBJ1-1, with 9 bases identical to TRBD1. Germline loops: CDR1 SGHAT, CDR2 FQDESV (reference sequence). CDR3 length: 14 amino acids. The V and J ends lost 4 bases and 5 bases, in that order; junction bases with no gene match: 5. The CDR3: CASSSDRGVTEAFF. The CDR3, as DNA: TGTGCCAGCAGCTCGGACAGGGGTGTGACTGAAGCTTTCTTT.